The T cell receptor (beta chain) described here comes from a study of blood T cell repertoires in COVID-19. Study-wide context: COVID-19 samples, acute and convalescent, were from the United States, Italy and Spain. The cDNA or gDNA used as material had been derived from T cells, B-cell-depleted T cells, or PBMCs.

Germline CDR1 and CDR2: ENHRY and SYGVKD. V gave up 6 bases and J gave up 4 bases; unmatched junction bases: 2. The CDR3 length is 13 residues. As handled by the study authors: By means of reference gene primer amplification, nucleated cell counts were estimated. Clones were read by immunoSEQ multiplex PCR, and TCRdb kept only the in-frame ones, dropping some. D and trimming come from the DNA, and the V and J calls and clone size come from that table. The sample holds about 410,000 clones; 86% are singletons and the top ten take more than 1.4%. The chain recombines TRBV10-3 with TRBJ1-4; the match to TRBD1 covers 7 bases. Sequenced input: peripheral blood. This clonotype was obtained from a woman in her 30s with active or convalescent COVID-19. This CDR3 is CAIRDRDNEKLFF. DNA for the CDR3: TGTGCCATCAGAGACAGGGATAATGAAAAACTGTTTTTT.